This T cell receptor (beta chain) was retrieved from a study of cytomegalovirus exposure and HLA in healthy donors. Turning to the study itself: Later, an analysis reported that the 130 or so validation repertoires had used the same platform as the 666 first-cohort repertoires. Study-level points and caveats: In vitro testing confirmed a few CMV-associated chains as specific for CMV antigens. Altogether, 160 or so TCR beta chains were recorded as cytomegalovirus-associated.

Clones were read by immunoSEQ multiplex PCR, and TCRdb kept only the in-frame ones, dropping some. The repertoire includes 250,000 or so clones, roughly 87% of them detected once, and around 12% sits in the top ten. Among the 120 or so subjects of the validation cohort, separate from the approximately 660-subject first cohort, were the donors. Trimming took off 3 bases at V and 5 bases at J, with 10 bases between the two ends. CDR1 is MGHRA and CDR2 is YSYEKL in the germline V gene. CDR3 size: 14 residues. This clone appeared a few times. Its cognate antigen is unknown. The chain is built from TRBV4-1 and TRBJ2-2; perhaps TRBD2 as D (6 bases). The source material was PBMCs. This sequence originates from a man younger than 30 in good health and CMV-seropositive. CDR3 DNA sequence: TGCGCCAGCAGCCAGGGAGGATGGACCGGGGAGCTGTTTTTT. Encoded protein: CASSQGGWTGELFF.